This T cell receptor (beta chain) was captured in a study of blood T cell repertoires in COVID-19. For the study at large: PBMCs, B-cell-depleted T cells, or T cells were the source of the cDNA or gDNA that made up the material.

V was clipped by 7 bases and J by 4 bases; unmatched bases: 7. The CDR3 length is 13 residues. Germline V gene data show CDR1 as SQVTM and CDR2 as ANQGSEA. Original methodology: For nucleated cells, counts were estimated from reference gene primer amplification. Only in-frame clones appear in the TCRdb table, and some are missing; sequencing was by immunoSEQ multiplex PCR. That table is the source of V, J and clone size, and D and trimming were worked out from the DNA. Found here are 130,000 or so clones, 60% to 85% of them singletons; the top ten hold around 18%. V usage is TRBV29-1 and J usage is TRBJ1-1; 9 positions match TRBD1. This receptor was obtained from an elderly man with acute or convalescent COVID-19. The sequencing input was peripheral blood. The CDR3 region is CSGNRGRSTEAFF. The DNA of the CDR3 is TGCAGCGGGAACAGGGGGCGGTCCACTGAAGCTTTCTTT.